Many counts were recorded for the clone carrying this T cell receptor (beta chain). What it recognizes is unknown. Per-sample PBMC isolation yielded at least 6.5 million cells. The junction had 7 bases not matched to a gene; V was cut back by 0 bases and J by 2 bases. CDR1 is SGDLS and CDR2 is YYNGEE in the germline V gene. This CDR3 is 18 amino acids long. This entry is derived from a study of blood T cells in healthy people across ages. The study, taken as a whole, reports: Unsorted PBMCs prevented conclusive naive versus antigen-experienced comparison. Both naive CD4+ cell counts and diversity were greater in long-lived donors than in aged donors. Investigators treated diversity estimates from one million T cells as underestimates.

For the second PCR, which ran for about 6 to 11 cycles, a sample-barcoded 5' primer and a J-beta primer mix were used. TCRdb processed the 5' RACE reads anew with MiXCR; each CDR3 protein has one entry. This sample has some 1.7 million distinct CDR3 sequences, with 28% found just once. This clonotype originated in a woman aged 25 to 39 in good health. Sequencing used blood. The chain is built from TRBV9 and TRBJ2-7; 14 nucleotides agree with TRBD2. The chain's CDR3 is CASSVGLAGGPRTYEQYF. CDR3 nucleotides: TGTGCCAGCAGCGTAGGACTAGCGGGGGGGCCAAGGACCTACGAGCAGTACTTC.